This is a list of T cell receptor beta chains from one sample in a study of CD8 T cells in ankylosing spondylitis. One entry per CDR3 protein, called by TCRdb with MiXCR from the 5' RACE reads. The sample shows about 210,000 distinct CDR3 sequences, approximately 7.4% of them seen only once. The specimen sequenced was blood, either unsorted or a sorted T cell fraction (not recorded which). The source of these receptors is a male donor with ankylosing spondylitis. CDR3s include the opening cysteine and the closing phenylalanine or tryptophan. Each record gives: D gene, J gene, clone size, V gene, CDR3 DNA, CDR3 protein. D genes are given only for firm matches. Size values are once, few and many counts, or a class for expanded clones, and some rows have none.

>NA|TRBJ1-2|many|TRBV14
TGTGCCAGCAGCCAAAATGGGGTAACCTATGGCTACACCTTC
CASSQNGVTYGYTF
>NA|TRBJ1-5|NA|TRBV4-2
TGTGCCAGCAGCCCTTTCTGGACGGATTATAGCAATCAGCCCCAGCATTTT
CASSPFWTDYSNQPQHF
>NA|TRBJ2-7|many|TRBV7-6
TGTGCCAGCAGCACGGGACCCCTCAGACGCTACGAGCAGTACTTC
CASSTGPLRRYEQYF
>NA|TRBJ2-3|few|TRBV24-1
TGTGCCACCAGTGATTTGCAGGCCGATACGCAGTATTTT
CATSDLQADTQYF
>NA|TRBJ2-7|many|TRBV6-1
TGTGCCAGCAGTGATATGTACGAGCAGTACTTC
CASSDMYEQYF
>NA|TRBJ2-7|many|TRBV5-1
TGCGCCAGCAGCCCAAAGCCAAAATCCTACGAGCAGTACTTC
CASSPKPKSYEQYF
>NA|TRBJ2-6|NA|TRBV4-1
TGCGCCAGCAGCCAAGAGGCGAATTCTGGGGCCAACGTCCTGACTTTC
CASSQEANSGANVLTF
>TRBD2|TRBJ2-1|many|TRBV28
TGTGCCAGTTCAGCGGGAGGGATTTACAATGAGCAGTTCTTC
CASSAGGIYNEQFF
>NA|TRBJ2-1|many|TRBV20-1
TGCAGTGCTAGAGATCGGGGCGGGGTGTCCTACAATGAGCAGTTCTTC
CSARDRGGVSYNEQFF
>TRBD2|TRBJ2-7|many|TRBV20-1
TGCAGTGCTAGAGATCTAGACTCCCCTAGCGGCACCTACGAGCAGTACTTC
CSARDLDSPSGTYEQYF
>TRBD2|TRBJ2-7|many|TRBV7-9
TGTGCCAGCAGCTCCTCCCGGCGGGAGGGCCACCACGAGCAGTACTTC
CASSSSRREGHHEQYF
>NA|TRBJ2-7|many|TRBV12-3/TRBV12-4
TGTGCCAGCAGTACGGGCCAGACCTACGAGCAGTACTTC
CASSTGQTYEQYF
>NA|TRBJ1-1|many|TRBV28
TGTGCCAGCAGTTTAACGAGGAGAATGAACACTGAAGCTTTCTTT
CASSLTRRMNTEAFF
>NA|TRBJ1-3|many|TRBV12-3/TRBV12-4
TGTGCCAGCAGTTTAGCGCTTGCCCCCGGAAACACCATATATTTT
CASSLALAPGNTIYF
>NA|TRBJ2-7|few|TRBV11-2
TGTGCCAGCAGCTTAGTCAGCCTCTCCTACGAGCAGTACTTC
CASSLVSLSYEQYF
>TRBD1|TRBJ1-2|many|TRBV4-2
TGTGCCAGCAGCCAAGTCTTCGGGACAGGGGGCTGGGATGGCTACACCTTC
CASSQVFGTGGWDGYTF
>NA|TRBJ2-5|NA|TRBV3-1
TGTGCCAGCAGCCAAGGGATTTCCAGGGATCCAGGGATGGGGACCCAGTACTTC
CASSQGISRDPGMGTQYF
>TRBD2|TRBJ2-7|many|TRBV7-9
TGTGCCAGCAGCGTCATGGGACTAGCGGGAGGGAACGAGCAGTACTTC
CASSVMGLAGGNEQYF
>NA|TRBJ2-7|many|TRBV5-1
TGCGCCAGCAGCCTCGGACTCGACCCGAGCTCCTACGAGCAGTACTTC
CASSLGLDPSSYEQYF
>TRBD2|TRBJ2-7|many|TRBV7-9
TGTGCCAGCAGTCCACGACTAGCGGGGGGTAACTACGAGCAGTACTTC
CASSPRLAGGNYEQYF
>TRBD2|TRBJ2-1|many|TRBV27
TGTGCCAGCAGTTACCCCTCGGGACTAGCTTCCAATGAGCAGTTCTTC
CASSYPSGLASNEQFF
>TRBD2|TRBJ2-1|many|TRBV28
TGTGCCAGCAGGCTAGCGGGGGAGCATGAGCAGTTCTTC
CASRLAGEHEQFF
>NA|TRBJ2-7|few|TRBV4-3
TGCGCCAGCAGCCAAGGGGGTCATGCAGACGAGCAGTACTTC
CASSQGGHADEQYF
>NA|TRBJ1-6|many|TRBV20-1
TGCAGTGCTAGAGCCGTCCTTCGGAGGTCCTATAATTCACCCCTCCACTTT
CSARAVLRRSYNSPLHF
>TRBD1|TRBJ2-5|many|TRBV29-1
TGCAGCGTTCCCCAGGGGGCGAAGAGTGAGACCCAGTACTTC
CSVPQGAKSETQYF
>NA|TRBJ1-1|many|TRBV4-2
TGTGCCAGCAGCCAAGCCGGAAAGTATTGGGAAGCTTTCTTT
CASSQAGKYWEAFF
>TRBD2|TRBJ2-1|few|TRBV7-8
TGTGCCAGCAGCCTGGGACTAGCGACAAACAATGAGCAGTTCTTC
CASSLGLATNNEQFF
>TRBD1|TRBJ2-7|many|TRBV7-8
TGTGCCAGCAGCGAGGGACAGGGGGCACCCTACGAGCAGTACTTC
CASSEGQGAPYEQYF
>NA|TRBJ2-1|many|TRBV20-1
TGCAGTGCCACCCCCGGGGGAGTGGGCAATGAGCAGTTCTTC
CSATPGGVGNEQFF
>NA|TRBJ2-2|many|TRBV5-1
TGCGCCAGCAGCTTGGAGGGAGCCAACGGGGAGCTGTTTTTT
CASSLEGANGELFF
>NA|TRBJ1-1|NA|TRBV7-9
TGTGCCAGCACCAAATTCCTTACGGGGGGGATCACTGAAGCTTTCTTT
CASTKFLTGGITEAFF